Presented here are 28 T cell receptor beta chains from one specimen sequenced in a study of blood T cell repertoires in COVID-19. Data came from immunoSEQ multiplex PCR; TCRdb stores just in-frame clones and leaves some out. The sample carries around 320,000 clones, 87% recorded once. Sequenced material: peripheral blood. Receptors originate from a man aged 18 to 35 with active or convalescent COVID-19.

The rearrangement joins TRBV5-4 to TRBJ2-6, with a possible D match to TRBD1 (5 bases). V lost 0 bases and J lost 4, with 11 bases in between. This CDR3 has 16 residues. Germline values: CDR1 SGHNT, CDR2 YYREEE (reference sequence). CDR3 nucleotide sequence: TGTGCCAGCAGCTTGGGGGGCGCTTCAGGGGCCAACGTCCTGACTTTC. Amino acid sequence: CASSLGGASGANVLTF.

The chain links TRBV6-6 to TRBJ1-3; the D is unclear. This CDR3 is built from 14 residues. Trimming took 4 bases from V and 0 from J, leaving 7 bases between them. Germline V gives CDR1 MNHNY, CDR2 SVGAGI (reference sequence). The CDR3 DNA reads TGTGCCAGCAGTTCCACAGCCTCTGGAAACACCATATATTTT. The encoded protein is CASSSTASGNTIYF.

The V call is TRBV7-8, the J call TRBJ2-1; perhaps TRBD2 as D (5 bases). This CDR3 has 16 residues. Per the germline V gene, CDR1 is SGHVS and CDR2 is FQNEAQ. V was pared by 5 bases and J by 1 base, with 15 bases between. The CDR3 coding sequence is TGTGCCAGCAGCAAAGAAAAGCGGTTTTCCTACAATGAGCAGTTCTTC. It translates to CASSKEKRFSYNEQFF.

V usage is TRBV5-4 and J usage is TRBJ1-1; D remains unclear. Trimming stripped 0 bases from V and 3 bases from J, with 12 bases between. This CDR3 has 15 residues. Per germline, CDR1 SGHNT and CDR2 YYREEE (reference sequence). DNA for the CDR3: TGTGCCAGCAGCTTGGCCGAGCTTGAACACACTGAAGCTTTCTTT. It translates to CASSLAELEHTEAFF.

CDR3 nucleotides: TGTGCCAGCAGCGGACAGGGGAATTCACCCCTCCACTTT. It encodes CASSGQGNSPLHF. The chain carries TRBV14 and TRBJ1-6, with 9 bases fitting TRBD1. There are 13 residues in the CDR3. The germline CDR1 and CDR2 sequences are SGHDN and FVKESK. The junction had 0 bases not matched to a gene; V was cut back by 5 bases and J by 7 bases. Full variable domain (missing parts from reference TRBV14 and TRBJ1-6): EAGVTQFPSHSVIEKGQTVTLRCDPISGHDNLYWYRRVMGKEIKFLLHFVKESKQDESGMPNNRFLAERTGGTYSTLKVQPAELEDSGVYFCASSGQGNSPLHFGNGTRLTVT.

The V call is TRBV5-1, the J call TRBJ2-7; perhaps TRBD2 as D (7 bases). Looked up from germline, CDR1 is SGHRS and CDR2 is YFSETQ. Trimming stripped 6 bases from V and 0 bases from J, with 16 bases between. This CDR3 has 15 amino acids. CDR3 region: CASKSGTSFSYEQYF. The CDR3 DNA follows: TGCGCCAGCAAGAGCGGGACATCATTCTCCTACGAGCAGTACTTC.

The V gene is TRBV27, the J gene TRBJ2-5; perhaps TRBD1 as D (5 bases). Looked up from germline, CDR1 is MNHEY and CDR2 is SMNVEV (reference sequence). Trimming removed 6 bases at V and 4 bases at J, with 18 bases between. CDR3 length equals 15 residues. Here the CDR3 reads CASSQALTGRETQYF. In DNA form, the CDR3 reads TGTGCCAGCAGCCAGGCCCTTACAGGCCGAGAGACCCAGTACTTC.

J is TRBJ2-5 and V is TRBV25-1, with TRBD2 identical over 9 bases. CDR3 size: 18 residues. V gave up 5 bases and J gave up 3 bases; unmatched junction bases: 16. CDR1 and CDR2 from the germline V gene are MGHDK and SYGVNS. The CDR3 DNA sequence: TGTGCCAGCAGTCCCAAACTCAGCGGGGGGCCCGTTAAAGAGACCCAGTACTTC. This translates into CASSPKLSGGPVKETQYF. The full variable domain, with the rest looked up from reference TRBV25-1 and TRBJ2-5, is EADIYQTPRYLVIGTGKKITLECSQTMGHDKMYWYQQDPGMELHLIHYSYGVNSTEKGDLSSESTVSRIRTEHFPLTLESARPSHTSQYLCASSPKLSGGPVKETQYFGPGTRLLVL.

With respect to this clone: Distinct nucleotide sequences in the sample also encode this CDR3. This chain uses TRBV28 with TRBJ2-7, with D perhaps TRBD1 (5 bases). Germline V lookup: CDR1 MDHEN, CDR2 SYDVKM. The CDR3 runs to 12 residues. V lost 6 bases and J lost 3, with 9 bases in between. The CDR3 region has the DNA TGTGCCAGCAGGCAGGGTGGCTACGAGCAGTACTTC. It codes for CASRQGGYEQYF.

The DNA for the CDR3 is TGTGCCAGCAATTCCGGGACAGGGCCTTATGGCTACACCTTC. It codes for CASNSGTGPYGYTF. The V and J genes are TRBV28 and TRBJ1-2; 9 bases are shared with TRBD1. Looked up from germline, CDR1 is MDHEN and CDR2 is SYDVKM. CDR3 length: 14 residues. V was pared by 7 bases and J by 5 bases, with 8 bases of the junction left unmatched.

V and J are TRBV5-1 and TRBJ1-1, with 7 bases matching TRBD1. CDR1 is SGHRS, CDR2 YFSETQ, per germline. Trimming cost V 7 bases and J 3 bases; bases outside gene matches: 12. The CDR3 runs to 15 residues. The CDR3 DNA reads TGCGCCAGCGGGGCGACAGGGCGAGGGGACACTGAAGCTTTCTTT. Amino acid sequence: CASGATGRGDTEAFF.

This rearrangement joins TRBV5-6 to TRBJ2-5; D gene unclear. Trimming removed 0 bases from V and 1 base from J, with 13 bases in between. Germline V CDR1 and CDR2: SGHDT, YYEEEE. The CDR3 totals 16 residues. The CDR3 sequence: CASSLANFAAQETQYF. CDR3 sequence (DNA): TGTGCCAGCAGCTTGGCCAATTTTGCGGCCCAAGAGACCCAGTACTTC.

V is TRBV6-1 and J is TRBJ2-7; possibly TRBD2 for D (5 bases). The germline V gene has CDR1 MNHNS and CDR2 SASEGT. V lost 1 base to trimming and J lost 2 bases, with 12 bases between them. This CDR3 contains 15 residues. The CDR3 DNA reads TGTGCCAGCAGTGAAGATCGGGGTAGGACCTACGAGCAGTACTTC. Translated, it gives CASSEDRGRTYEQYF.

This rearrangement joins TRBV27 to TRBJ2-5; a weak D match, TRBD1 (5 bases). CDR1 MNHEY and CDR2 SMNVEV come from the germline V gene (reference sequence). Between the trimmed V and J ends, which lost 0 bases and 2 bases, there was a span of 7 bases. The CDR3 length is 14 residues. The CDR3 reads CASSLSAGQETQYF. The CDR3 DNA reads TGTGCCAGCAGTTTATCCGCAGGGCAAGAGACCCAGTACTTC.

The chain links TRBV7-9 to TRBJ1-1, with D possibly being TRBD1 (5 bases). The length of the CDR3 is 15 residues. The V end was cut by 5 bases, the J end by 1 base, with 14 bases between. Germline-derived CDR1 and CDR2 are SEHNR and FQNEAQ (reference sequence). CDR3 nucleotide sequence: TGTGCCAGCAGCCCACTCCAGGGCGCGAACACTGAAGCTTTCTTT. Residues: CASSPLQGANTEAFF.

This chain connects TRBV5-5 to TRBJ1-4, with D possibly being TRBD1 (5 bases). The germline V and J ends were trimmed by 1 base and 2 bases, with 9 bases remaining between them. The CDR3 extends over 15 amino acids. Per the germline V gene, CDR1 is SGHKS and CDR2 is YYEKEE (reference sequence). The CDR3 is CASSLRRQTNEKLFF. CDR3 in DNA: TGTGCCAGCAGCTTGAGGAGACAGACTAATGAAAAACTGTTTTTT.

The rearrangement uses TRBV10-2 and TRBJ2-1; the D is unclear. This CDR3 is 12 amino acids long. Germline V gives CDR1 WSHSY, CDR2 SAAADI. Trimming shortened V by 2 bases and J by 6 bases, and 5 bases separated the two germline ends. CDR3 loop: CASSEAINEQFF. In nucleotides, the CDR3 is TGCGCCAGCAGTGAGGCGATCAATGAGCAGTTCTTC.

In its sample, this clone was seen once. V and J are TRBV29-1 and TRBJ1-1; tentative D call: TRBD1 (5 bases). Between the trimmed V and J ends, which lost 3 bases and 4 bases, there was a span of 12 bases. This CDR3 contains 13 residues. Germline assignment: CDR1 SQVTM and CDR2 ANQGSEA. CDR3 protein: CSVEGPVRTEAFF. CDR3 in DNA: TGCAGCGTTGAGGGGCCTGTGCGCACTGAAGCTTTCTTT. The full variable domain, completed using reference TRBV29-1 and TRBJ1-1, is SAVISQKPSRDICQRGTSLTIQCQVDSQVTMMFWYRQQPGQSLTLIATANQGSEATYESGFVIDKFPISRPNLTFSTLTVSNMSPEDSSIYLCSVEGPVRTEAFFGQGTRLTVV.

V and J are TRBV10-1 and TRBJ2-5; possible D gene TRBD2, 6 bases. Germline assignment: CDR1 WNHNN and CDR2 SYGVQD (reference sequence). With 5 bases removed from V and 1 base from J, the gap between germline ends came to 17 bases. CDR3 length: 16 residues. The CDR3 here is CASSPGAGLAQETQYF. The CDR3, as DNA: TGCGCCAGCAGTCCTGGGGCGGGGTTGGCCCAAGAGACCCAGTACTTC.

V and J are TRBV19 and TRBJ2-7, with 8 bases aligning to TRBD1. CDR3 length equals 15 residues. Germline V gene lookup returns CDR1 LNHDA and CDR2 SQIVND (reference sequence). J was trimmed by 5 bases and V by 1 base; bases with no gene match: 7. The CDR3 loop reads CASSIAGGPTNEQYF. The CDR3 bases are TGTGCCAGTAGTATAGCAGGGGGCCCCACAAACGAGCAGTACTTC.

The gene calls are TRBV9 and TRBJ2-2; 12 nucleotides align to TRBD1. Trimming took 2 bases from V and 5 from J; bases not matched to a gene: 4. CDR1 and CDR2 from the germline V gene are SGDLS and YYNGEE. The CDR3 extends over 16 amino acids. CDR3 sequence reads: CASSVRDRGHTGELFF. CDR3 nucleotides: TGTGCCAGCAGCGTCCGGGACAGGGGGCATACCGGGGAGCTGTTTTTT.

The chain recombines TRBV15 with TRBJ2-1, with 9 bases fitting TRBD2. Per the germline V gene, CDR1 is LNHNV and CDR2 is YYDKDF (reference sequence). The length of the CDR3 is 18 residues. The V and J ends lost 0 bases and 3 bases, in that order; junction bases with no gene match: 9. The CDR3 loop reads CATSRDRLAGPFYNEQFF. The DNA of the CDR3 is TGTGCCACCAGCAGAGATAGGCTAGCGGGACCGTTCTACAATGAGCAGTTCTTC.

The chain links TRBV19 to TRBJ2-3, with 12 bases fitting TRBD2. The CDR3 contains 19 residues. After removal of 7 bases from V and 2 bases from J, the junction contained 16 bases not matched to a gene. Germline V CDR1 and CDR2: LNHDA, SQIVND (reference sequence). CDR3 sequence (DNA): TGTGCCAGTACCCCCTACTCGGATGGACTAGCGGGATTCACAGATACGCAGTATTTT. It yields the protein CASTPYSDGLAGFTDTQYF.

The rearrangement joins TRBV6-5 to TRBJ2-5, with D possibly being TRBD1 (6 bases). Germline values: CDR1 MNHEY, CDR2 SVGAGI. V dropped 2 bases and J dropped 4 bases, with 11 bases sitting between them. The CDR3 spans 14 residues. The CDR3 loop is CASSYGLGAETQYF. The CDR3 nucleotides read TGTGCCAGCAGTTACGGGTTGGGGGCAGAGACCCAGTACTTC.

The V gene is TRBV2, the J gene TRBJ2-1; tentative D call: TRBD1 (6 bases). CDR1 is SNHLY and CDR2 is FYNNEI in the germline V gene. The CDR3 is made up of 12 amino acids. CDR3 sequence: CLPRQDYNEQFF. CDR3 nucleotides: TGTCTTCCCCGACAGGACTACAATGAGCAGTTCTTC.

The gene calls are TRBV7-9 and TRBJ2-3; 8 bases map to TRBD2. Germline trimming cut 7 bases from V and 1 base from J; bases unmatched to any gene: 10. This CDR3 is built from 16 residues. CDR1 SEHNR and CDR2 FQNEAQ come from the germline V gene (reference sequence). The CDR3 coding sequence is TGTGCCAGCATCCCTTTGGGTAGCGGGGGCACAGATACGCAGTATTTT. It translates to CASIPLGSGGTDTQYF.

The chain employs TRBV10-2 and TRBJ1-6; 8 bases are a match to TRBD1. V lost 7 bases to trimming and J lost 7 bases; unmatched junction nucleotides: 9. The germline gives CDR1 WSHSY, CDR2 SAAADI. The CDR3 is 15 amino acids. Here the CDR3 reads CASIPDRAGNSPLHF. The CDR3 DNA sequence: TGCGCCAGCATCCCGGACAGGGCAGGCAATTCACCCCTCCACTTT.

V and J are TRBV7-2 and TRBJ2-7, with unresolved D. The V and J ends lost 3 bases and 2 bases respectively, with 11 bases between them. In germline, CDR1 is SGHTA, CDR2 FQGNSA. This CDR3 has 14 amino acids. CDR3 DNA: TGTGCCAGCAGCTTTTTTCCGTCGGCCTACGAGCAGTACTTC. Its translation is CASSFFPSAYEQYF.